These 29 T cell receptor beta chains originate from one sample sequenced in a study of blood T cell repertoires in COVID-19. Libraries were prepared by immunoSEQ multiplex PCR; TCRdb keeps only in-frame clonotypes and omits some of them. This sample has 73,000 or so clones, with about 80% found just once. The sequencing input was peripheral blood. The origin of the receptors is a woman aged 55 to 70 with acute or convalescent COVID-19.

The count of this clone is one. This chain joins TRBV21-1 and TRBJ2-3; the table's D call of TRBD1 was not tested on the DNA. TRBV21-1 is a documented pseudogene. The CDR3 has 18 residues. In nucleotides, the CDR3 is TGTGCCAGCAGCAGCCCGACTAGGACAGGGGGAGATACAGATACGCAGTATTTT. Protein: CASSSPTRTGGDTDTQYF.

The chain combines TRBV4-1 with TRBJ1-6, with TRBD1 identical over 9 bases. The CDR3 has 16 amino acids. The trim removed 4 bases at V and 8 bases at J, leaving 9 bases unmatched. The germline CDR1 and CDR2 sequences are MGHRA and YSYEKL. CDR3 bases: TGCGCCAGCAGCCCGCAGGCGGGACAGGGTTATTCACCCCTCCACTTT. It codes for CASSPQAGQGYSPLHF.

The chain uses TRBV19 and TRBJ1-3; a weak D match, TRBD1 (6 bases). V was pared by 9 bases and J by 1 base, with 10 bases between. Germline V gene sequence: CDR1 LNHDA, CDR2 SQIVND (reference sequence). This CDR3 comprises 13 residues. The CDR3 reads CASLRGSGNTIYF. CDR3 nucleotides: TGTGCCAGCCTCAGGGGATCTGGAAACACCATATATTTT.

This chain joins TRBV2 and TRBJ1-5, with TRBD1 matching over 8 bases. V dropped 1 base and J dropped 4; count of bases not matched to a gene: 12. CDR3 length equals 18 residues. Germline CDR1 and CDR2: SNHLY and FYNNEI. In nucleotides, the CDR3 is TGTGCCAGCAGTGAAGAAGGGGGCAGGGGGCTCTGGAATCAGCCCCAGCATTTT. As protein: CASSEEGGRGLWNQPQHF.

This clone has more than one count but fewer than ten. The CDR3 DNA reads as TGTGCCAGCAGACGCGGGGTCGGGGAGCTGTTTTTT. Residues: CASRRGVGELFF. This chain links TRBV12-3 or TRBV12-4 with TRBJ2-2; tentatively, D is TRBD2 (6 bases). Trimming left V 6 bases short and J 7 bases short, with 9 bases between. The CDR3 is 12 amino acids.

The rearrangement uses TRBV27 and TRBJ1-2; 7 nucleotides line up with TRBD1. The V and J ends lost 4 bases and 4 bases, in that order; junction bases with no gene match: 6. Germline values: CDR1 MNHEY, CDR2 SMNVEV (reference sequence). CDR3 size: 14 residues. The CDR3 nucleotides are TGTGCCAGCAGTTCACAGGGGTTTGGCTATGGCTACACCTTC. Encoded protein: CASSSQGFGYGYTF.

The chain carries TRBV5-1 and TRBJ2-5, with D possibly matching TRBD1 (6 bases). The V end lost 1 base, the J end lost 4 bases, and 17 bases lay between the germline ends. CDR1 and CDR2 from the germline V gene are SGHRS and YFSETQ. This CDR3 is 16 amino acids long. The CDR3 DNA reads TGCGCCAGCAGCTTGATTGGGTACAGGGTGTCAGAGACCCAGTACTTC. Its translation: CASSLIGYRVSETQYF.

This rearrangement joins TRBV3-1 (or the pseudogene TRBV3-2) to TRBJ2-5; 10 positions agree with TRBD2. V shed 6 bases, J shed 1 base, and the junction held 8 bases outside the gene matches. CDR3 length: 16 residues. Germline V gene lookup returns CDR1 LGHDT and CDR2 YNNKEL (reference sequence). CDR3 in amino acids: CASRIRAGGLQETQYF. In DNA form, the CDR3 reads TGTGCCAGCAGAATAAGAGCGGGGGGGCTCCAAGAGACCCAGTACTTC.

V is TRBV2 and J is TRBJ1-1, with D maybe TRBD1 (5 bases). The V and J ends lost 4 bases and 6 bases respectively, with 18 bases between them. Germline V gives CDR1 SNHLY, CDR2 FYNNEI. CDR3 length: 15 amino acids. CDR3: CASSVLPGEGAEAFF. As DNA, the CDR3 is TGTGCCAGCAGTGTTTTACCGGGGGAGGGCGCTGAAGCTTTCTTT.

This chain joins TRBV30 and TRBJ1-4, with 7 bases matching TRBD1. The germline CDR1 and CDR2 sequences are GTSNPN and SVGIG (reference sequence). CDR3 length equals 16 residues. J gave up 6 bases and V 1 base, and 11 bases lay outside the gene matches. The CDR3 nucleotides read TGTGCCTGGAGTGCAAATGAAGGGGGCGCATATGAAAAACTGTTTTTT. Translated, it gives CAWSANEGGAYEKLFF.

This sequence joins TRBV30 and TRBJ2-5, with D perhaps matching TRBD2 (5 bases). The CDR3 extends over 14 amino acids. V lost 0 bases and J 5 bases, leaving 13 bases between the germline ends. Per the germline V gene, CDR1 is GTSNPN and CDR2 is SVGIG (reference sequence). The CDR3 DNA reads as TGTGCCTGGAGTGTCCAGAGCGGTCCCGAGACCCAGTACTTC. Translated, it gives CAWSVQSGPETQYF.

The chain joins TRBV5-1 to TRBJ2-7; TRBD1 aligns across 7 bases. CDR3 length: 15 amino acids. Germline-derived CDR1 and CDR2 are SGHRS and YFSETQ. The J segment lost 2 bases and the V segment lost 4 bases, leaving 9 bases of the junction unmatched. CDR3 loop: CASSPSGTVPYEQYF. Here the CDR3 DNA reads TGCGCCAGCAGCCCGTCCGGGACAGTGCCCTACGAGCAGTACTTC.

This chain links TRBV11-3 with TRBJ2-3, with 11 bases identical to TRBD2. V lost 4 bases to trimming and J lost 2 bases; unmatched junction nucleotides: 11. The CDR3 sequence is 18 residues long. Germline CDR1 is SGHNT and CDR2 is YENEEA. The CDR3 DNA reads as TGTGCCAGCAGCTCGGGTTTGGGTAGCGGGGGGGCCACAGATACGCAGTATTTT. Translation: CASSSGLGSGGATDTQYF.

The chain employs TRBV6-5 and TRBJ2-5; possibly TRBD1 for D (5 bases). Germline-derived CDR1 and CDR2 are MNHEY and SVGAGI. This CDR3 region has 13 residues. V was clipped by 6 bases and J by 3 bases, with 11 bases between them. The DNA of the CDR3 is TGTGCCAGCAGGCAAGCAGGGAAAGAGACCCAGTACTTC. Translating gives CASRQAGKETQYF.

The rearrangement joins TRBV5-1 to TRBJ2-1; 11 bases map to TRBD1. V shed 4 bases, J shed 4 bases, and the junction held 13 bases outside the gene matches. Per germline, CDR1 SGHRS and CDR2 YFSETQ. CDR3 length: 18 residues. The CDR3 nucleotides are TGCGCCAGCAGCCACGGACAGGGGGCTAATTTGCTGTACAATGAGCAGTTCTTC. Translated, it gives CASSHGQGANLLYNEQFF.

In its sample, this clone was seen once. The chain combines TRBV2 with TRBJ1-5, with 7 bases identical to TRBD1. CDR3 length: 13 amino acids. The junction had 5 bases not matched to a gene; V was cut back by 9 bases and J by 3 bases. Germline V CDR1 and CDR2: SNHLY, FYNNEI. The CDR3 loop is CASRTGANQPQHF. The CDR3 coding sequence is TGTGCCAGTAGAACAGGGGCCAATCAGCCCCAGCATTTT.

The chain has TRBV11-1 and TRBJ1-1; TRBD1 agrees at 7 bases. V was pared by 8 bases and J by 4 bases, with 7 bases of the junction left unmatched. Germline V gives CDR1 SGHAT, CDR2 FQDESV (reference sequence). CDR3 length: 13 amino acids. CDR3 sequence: CASRRHRGTEAFF. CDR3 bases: TGTGCCAGCCGGAGGCACAGGGGCACTGAAGCTTTCTTT.

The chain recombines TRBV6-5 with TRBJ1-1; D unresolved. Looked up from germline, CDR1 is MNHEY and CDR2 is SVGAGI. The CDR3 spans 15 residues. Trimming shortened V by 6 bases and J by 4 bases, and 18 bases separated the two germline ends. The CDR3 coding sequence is TGTGCCAGCAGGCTCGGGTTGCGGGTGGCCACTGAAGCTTTCTTT. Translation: CASRLGLRVATEAFF.

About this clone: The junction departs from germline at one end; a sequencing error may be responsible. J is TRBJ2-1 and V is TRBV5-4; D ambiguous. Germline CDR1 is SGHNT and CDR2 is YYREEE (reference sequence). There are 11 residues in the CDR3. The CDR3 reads CASSSRQKQFF. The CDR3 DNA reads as TGTGCCAGCAGCTCTCGACAAAAGCAATTCTTC.

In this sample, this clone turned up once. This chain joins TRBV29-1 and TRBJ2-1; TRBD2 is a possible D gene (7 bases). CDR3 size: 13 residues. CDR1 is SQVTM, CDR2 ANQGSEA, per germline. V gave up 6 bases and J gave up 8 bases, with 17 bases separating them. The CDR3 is CSVRRGPGYEQFF. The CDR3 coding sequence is TGCAGCGTCAGGCGGGGGCCGGGGTATGAGCAGTTCTTC.

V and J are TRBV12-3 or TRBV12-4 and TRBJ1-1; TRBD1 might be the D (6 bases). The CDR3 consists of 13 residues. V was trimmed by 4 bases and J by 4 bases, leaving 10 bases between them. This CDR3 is CASSSYRVTEAFF. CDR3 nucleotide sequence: TGTGCCAGCAGTTCGTACAGGGTCACTGAAGCTTTCTTT.

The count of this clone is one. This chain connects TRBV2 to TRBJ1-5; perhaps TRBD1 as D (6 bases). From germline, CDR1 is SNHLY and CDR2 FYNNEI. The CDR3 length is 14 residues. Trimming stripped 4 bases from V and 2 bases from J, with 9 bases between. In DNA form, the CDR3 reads TGTGCCAGCAGTGTACAGGGTGGCAATCAGCCCCAGCATTTT. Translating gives CASSVQGGNQPQHF.

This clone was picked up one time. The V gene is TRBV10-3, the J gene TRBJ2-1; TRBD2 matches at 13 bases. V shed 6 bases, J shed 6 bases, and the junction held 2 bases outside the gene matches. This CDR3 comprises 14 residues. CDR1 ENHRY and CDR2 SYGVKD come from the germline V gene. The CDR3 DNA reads TGTGCCATCAGGTGGACTAGCGGGGGCAATGAGCAGTTCTTC. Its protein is CAIRWTSGGNEQFF.

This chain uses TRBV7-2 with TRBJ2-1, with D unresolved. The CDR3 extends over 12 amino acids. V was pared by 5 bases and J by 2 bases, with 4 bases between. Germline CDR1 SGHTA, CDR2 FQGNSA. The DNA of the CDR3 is TGTGCCAGCAGCCTTACCTACAATGAGCAGTTCTTC. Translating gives CASSLTYNEQFF.

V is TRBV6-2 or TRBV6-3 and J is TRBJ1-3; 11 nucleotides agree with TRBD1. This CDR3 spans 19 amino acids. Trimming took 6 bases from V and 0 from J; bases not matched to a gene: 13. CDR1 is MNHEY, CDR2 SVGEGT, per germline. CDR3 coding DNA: TGTGCCAGCAGCAAAATATCGTCCGGGACAGGGGGCTCTGGAAACACCATATATTTT. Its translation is CASSKISSGTGGSGNTIYF.

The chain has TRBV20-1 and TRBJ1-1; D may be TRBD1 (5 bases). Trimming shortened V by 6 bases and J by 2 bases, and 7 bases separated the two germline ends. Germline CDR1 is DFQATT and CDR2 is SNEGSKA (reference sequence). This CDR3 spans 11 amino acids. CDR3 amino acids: CSAGDNTEAFF. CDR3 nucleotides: TGCAGTGCAGGGGATAACACTGAAGCTTTCTTT.

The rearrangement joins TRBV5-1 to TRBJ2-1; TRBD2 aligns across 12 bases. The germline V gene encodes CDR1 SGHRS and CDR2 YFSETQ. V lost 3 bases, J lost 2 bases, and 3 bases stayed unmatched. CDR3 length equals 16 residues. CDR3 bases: TGCGCCAGCAGCTCTAGCGGGGGGGCCACCTACAATGAGCAGTTCTTC. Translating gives CASSSSGGATYNEQFF. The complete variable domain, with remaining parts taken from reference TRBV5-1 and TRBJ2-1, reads KAGVTQTPRYLIKTRGQQVTLSCSPISGHRSVSWYQQTPGQGLQFLFEYFSETQRNKGNFPGRFSGRQFSNSRSEMNVSTLELGDSALYLCASSSSGGATYNEQFFGPGTRLTVL.

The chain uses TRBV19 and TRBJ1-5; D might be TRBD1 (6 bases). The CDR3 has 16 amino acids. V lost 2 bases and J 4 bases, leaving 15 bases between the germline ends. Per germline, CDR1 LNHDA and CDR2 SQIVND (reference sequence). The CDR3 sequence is CASSIIGQTINQPQHF. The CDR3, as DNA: TGTGCCAGTAGTATAATAGGACAGACGATAAATCAGCCCCAGCATTTT.

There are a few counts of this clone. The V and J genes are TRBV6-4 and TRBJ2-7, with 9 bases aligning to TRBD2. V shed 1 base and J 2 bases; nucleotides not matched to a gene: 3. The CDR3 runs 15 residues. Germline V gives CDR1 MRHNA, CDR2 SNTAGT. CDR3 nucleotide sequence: TGTGCCAGCAGTGACTGGCGGGGGGGACCCTACGAGCAGTACTTC. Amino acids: CASSDWRGGPYEQYF.